Included here is one T cell receptor (beta chain) sequence, with context. Its antigen is not known. A second PCR, run for roughly 7 to 11 cycles, used a sample-barcoded 5' primer plus a J-beta primer mix. TCRdb re-derived calls from the 5' RACE reads in MiXCR, one entry per CDR3 protein. The sample lists approximately 770,000 distinct CDR3 sequences; 58% were seen once. CDR1 and CDR2 (germline): MDHEN, SYDVKM. V was shortened by 11 bases and J by 3 bases, with 11 bases between the two germline ends. The CDR3 totals 11 residues. The data stem from a study of blood T cells in healthy people across ages. Points from the study as a whole: Age brought a roughly linear fall in TCR beta diversity measured per million T cells.

The donors, aged roughly 6 to 100, were healthy Caucasians from Russia. Roughly 10 milliliters of peripheral blood were drawn from each donor. The TCR comes from a man younger than 45 in good health. The V gene is TRBV28, the J gene TRBJ2-7, with D uncertain. Material for sequencing was blood. The CDR3, as DNA: TGTGCCCCACACTTCGACTACGAGCAGTACTTC. It is translated as CAPHFDYEQYF.